One sample yielded the 6 T cell receptor beta chains listed below, sequenced in a study of T-cell memory formation after mild COVID-19. Each CDR3 protein gets one entry after TCRdb re-called the 5' RACE reads with MiXCR. The sample consists of approximately 180,000 distinct CDR3 sequences, about a sixth of them appearing once. Sequencing was carried out using PBMCs or a T cell subset sorted from them (not recorded which). The receptors were sampled from an adult woman who had mild COVID-19 (a few samples of this study predate the infection). Cell type and time point are not known.

This rearrangement joins TRBV12-5 to TRBJ1-1; no clear D. V shed 1 base and J shed 3 bases, with 9 bases lying between them. This CDR3 region has 14 residues. Germline CDR1 reads LGHNT; CDR2 reads FRNRAP. The CDR3 spells CASGLGGPYTEAFF. For the CDR3, the DNA is TGTGCTAGTGGTTTGGGCGGACCTTACACTGAAGCTTTCTTT. Using reference TRBV12-5 and TRBJ1-1 for the parts outside the CDR3, the full variable domain is DARVTQTPRHKVTEMGQEVTMRCQPILGHNTVFWYRQTMMQGLELLAYFRNRAPLDDSGMPKDRFSAEMPDATLATLKIQPSEPRDSAVYFCASGLGGPYTEAFFGQGTRLTVV.

This clonotype was recorded at least ten times. The chain couples TRBV6-6 to TRBJ2-7; D call uncertain. The CDR3 runs to 14 residues. V dropped 7 bases and J dropped 3 bases, with 16 bases sitting between them. The germline gives CDR1 MNHNY, CDR2 SVGAGI (reference sequence). This CDR3 is CASTEIEVNYEQYF. In DNA, the CDR3 is TGTGCCAGCACGGAAATAGAGGTGAACTACGAGCAGTACTTC.

This clonotype was recorded at least ten times. The chain joins TRBV3-1 to TRBJ2-1, with TRBD2 matching 11 bases. The CDR3 has 14 amino acids. The germline CDR1 and CDR2 sequences are LGHDT and YNNKEL (reference sequence). Trimming removed 4 bases from V and 6 bases from J; junction bases left unmatched: 2. The CDR3 region is CASSLGLAGNEQFF. CDR3 nucleotide sequence: TGTGCCAGCAGCCTTGGACTAGCGGGCAATGAGCAGTTCTTC.

This clonotype appeared a few times. The V and J genes are TRBV29-1 and TRBJ2-1; D gene ambiguous. The V gene lost 4 bases and the J gene lost 12 bases, with 4 bases spanning the gap. CDR1 and CDR2 from the germline V gene are SQVTM and ANQGSEA. This CDR3 spans 8 amino acids. CDR3 DNA: TGCAGCGTTGGGCGGCAGTTCTTC. This translates into CSVGRQFF.

This clonotype has just a few counts. This chain links TRBV7-9 with TRBJ1-2, with D tentatively TRBD1 (6 bases). The CDR3 runs 15 residues. Trimming left V 5 bases short and J 5 bases short, with 18 bases between. Germline V gene sequence: CDR1 SEHNR, CDR2 FQNEAQ (reference sequence). CDR3 residues: CASSPKQGNPYGYTF. The CDR3 DNA is TGTGCCAGCAGCCCTAAACAGGGTAACCCATATGGCTACACCTTC.

The genes are TRBV5-1 and TRBJ2-5; the D is unclear. The CDR3 is 14 amino acids. V lost 0 bases and J lost 2, with 8 bases in between. CDR1 is SGHRS and CDR2 is YFSETQ in the germline V gene. This chain's CDR3 is CASSLATLQETQYF. The CDR3 DNA is TGCGCCAGCAGCTTGGCAACCCTTCAAGAGACCCAGTACTTC.